Listed below are T cell receptor beta chains from one sample, sequenced in a study of post-analysis software for immune sequencing data. TCRdb called the PCR reads again in MiXCR, with one record for every CDR3 protein. Of approximately 730,000 distinct CDR3 sequences in the sample, about half were seen once. Sequences were obtained from blood. Source of these receptors: a girl aged 10 to 17 with multiple sclerosis. The CDR3 runs from the conserved cysteine through the conserved F or W. D genes are given only for firm matches. For some rows the clone size is stated as once, few or many, or as a class when expanded; others skip it.

V	size	D	J	DNA	CDR3
TRBV27	few	.	TRBJ2-3	TGTGCCAGCAGTACCGTCGGCAGGAGCACAGATACGCAGTATTTT	CASSTVGRSTDTQYF
TRBV28	.	.	TRBJ2-7	TGTGCCAGCAGTTTGGTTGACAGGACCTACGAGCAGTACTTC	CASSLVDRTYEQYF
TRBV10-3	.	.	TRBJ2-5	TGTGCCATCGGGAGGACCAAGGGAGAGACCCAGTACTTC	CAIGRTKGETQYF
TRBV29-1	.	TRBD2	TRBJ2-3	TGCAGCGGGATACTAGCGGGAGGGCCGACAGATACGCAGTATTTT	CSGILAGGPTDTQYF
TRBV11-2	many	TRBD1	TRBJ2-6	TGTGCCAGCAGCTTAGGGACAGGGGGAGTCTCTGGGGCCAACGTCCTGACTTTC	CASSLGTGGVSGANVLTF
TRBV7-3	.	TRBD2	TRBJ2-5	TGTGCCAGCAGCCTGACTAGCGGGAGATCAGAGACCCAGTACTTC	CASSLTSGRSETQYF
TRBV20-1	.	.	TRBJ1-5	TGCAGTGCTTCCAGGACAGCCAATCCCCAGCATTTT	CSASRTANPQHF
TRBV5-1	.	.	TRBJ2-1	TGCGCCAGCAGCTTAGTACAGGGGAGGAACAATGAGCAGTTCTTC	CASSLVQGRNNEQFF
TRBV9	.	TRBD2	TRBJ2-1	TGTGCCAGCAGCGCCCCCAGCGGGAGCGGAAACAATGAGCAGTTCTTC	CASSAPSGSGNNEQFF
TRBV4-2	.	.	TRBJ2-1	TGTGCCAGCAGCCAAGGGTCCGGGGCAAATGAGCAGTTCTTC	CASSQGSGANEQFF
TRBV6-5	few	.	TRBJ2-7	TGTGCCAGCAGTTACTCAGGGACCCTCGAGCAGTACTTC	CASSYSGTLEQYF
TRBV6-5	.	.	TRBJ2-1	TGTGCCAGCAGCCCGGGAATTGAGCAGTTCTTC	CASSPGIEQFF
TRBV4-1	.	.	TRBJ1-5	TGCGCCAGCAGCCTTGCGGCAGGGGCAAATCAGCCCCAGCATTTT	CASSLAAGANQPQHF
TRBV9	.	.	TRBJ2-5	TGTGCCAGCAGCGTAGGGGGGGCCCAAGAGACCCAGTACTTC	CASSVGGAQETQYF
TRBV5-6	.	.	TRBJ2-5	TGTGCCAGCAGCTTTTCATCGGGAGAGGGGGAGACCCAGTACTTC	CASSFSSGEGETQYF
TRBV25-1	.	.	TRBJ1-6	TGTGCCAGCAGTGAAGACGTGCCAGTTTCACCCCTCCACTTT	CASSEDVPVSPLHF
TRBV29-1	few	.	TRBJ1-2	TGCAGCGTTGAGGTAGACGGTAACTATGGCTACACCTTC	CSVEVDGNYGYTF
TRBV5-4	.	.	TRBJ2-3	TGTGCCAGCAGTAGGGGCGTGGATACGCAGTATTTT	CASSRGVDTQYF
TRBV20-1	.	TRBD2	TRBJ2-1	TGCAGTGCTAGGGAGCCCCGCGGGAGCGGGAATGAGCAGTTCTTC	CSAREPRGSGNEQFF